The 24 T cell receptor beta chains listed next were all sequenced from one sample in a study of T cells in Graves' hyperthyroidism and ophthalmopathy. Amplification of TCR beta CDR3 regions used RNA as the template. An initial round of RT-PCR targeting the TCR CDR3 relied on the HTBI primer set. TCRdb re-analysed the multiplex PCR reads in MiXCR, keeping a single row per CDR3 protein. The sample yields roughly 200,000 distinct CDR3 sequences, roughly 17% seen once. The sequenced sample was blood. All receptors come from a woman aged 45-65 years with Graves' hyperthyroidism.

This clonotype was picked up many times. As DNA, the CDR3 is TGTGCCATCAGTACTTCGTCTAGCGGGAATTACAATGAGCAGTTCTTC. It codes for CAISTSSSGNYNEQFF. The chain recombines TRBV10-3 with TRBJ2-1; TRBD2 agrees at 9 bases. The V segment lost 5 bases and the J segment 4 bases; nucleotides outside the gene matches: 9. This CDR3 comprises 16 residues. Germline lookup yields CDR1 ENHRY and CDR2 SYGVKD.

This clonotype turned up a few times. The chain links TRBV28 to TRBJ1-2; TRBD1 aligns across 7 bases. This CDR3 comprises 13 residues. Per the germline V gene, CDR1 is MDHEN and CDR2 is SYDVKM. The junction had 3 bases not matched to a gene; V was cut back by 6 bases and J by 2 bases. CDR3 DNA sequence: TGTGCCAGCAGGGTGGACAGGAACTATGGCTACACCTTC. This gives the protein CASRVDRNYGYTF.

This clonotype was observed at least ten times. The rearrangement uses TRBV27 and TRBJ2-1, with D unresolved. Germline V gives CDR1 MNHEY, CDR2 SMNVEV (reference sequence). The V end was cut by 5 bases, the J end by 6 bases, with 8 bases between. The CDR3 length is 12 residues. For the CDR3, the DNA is TGTGCCAGCAGTCTCCATGGCAATGAGCAGTTCTTC. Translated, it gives CASSLHGNEQFF.

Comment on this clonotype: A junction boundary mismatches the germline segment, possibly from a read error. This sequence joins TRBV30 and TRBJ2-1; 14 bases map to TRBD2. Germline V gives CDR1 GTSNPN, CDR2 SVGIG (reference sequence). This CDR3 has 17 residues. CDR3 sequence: CGWRATSGRDTYNEQFF. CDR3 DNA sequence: TGTGGCTGGAGAGCGACTAGCGGGAGGGACACCTACAATGAGCAGTTCTTC.

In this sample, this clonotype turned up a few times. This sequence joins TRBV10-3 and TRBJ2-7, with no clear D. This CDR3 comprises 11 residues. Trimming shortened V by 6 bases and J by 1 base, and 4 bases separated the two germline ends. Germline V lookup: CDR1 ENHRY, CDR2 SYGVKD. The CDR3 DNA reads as TGTGCCATCAGGGAATCCTACGAGCAGTACTTC. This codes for CAIRESYEQYF.

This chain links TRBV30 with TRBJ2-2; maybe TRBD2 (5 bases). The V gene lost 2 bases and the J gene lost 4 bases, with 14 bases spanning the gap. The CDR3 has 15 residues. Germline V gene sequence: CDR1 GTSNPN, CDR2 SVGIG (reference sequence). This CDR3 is CAWSRLSSGTGELFF. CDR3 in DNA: TGTGCCTGGAGTAGACTATCCAGTGGCACCGGGGAGCTGTTTTTT.

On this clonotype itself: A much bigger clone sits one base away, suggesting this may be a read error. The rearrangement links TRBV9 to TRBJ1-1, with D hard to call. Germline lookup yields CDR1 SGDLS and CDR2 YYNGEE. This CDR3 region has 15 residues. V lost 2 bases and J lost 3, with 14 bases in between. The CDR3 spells CASSVSSDMDTEAFF. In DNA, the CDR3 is TGTGCCAGCAGCGTTTCCTCCGACATGGACACTGAAGCTTTCTTT.

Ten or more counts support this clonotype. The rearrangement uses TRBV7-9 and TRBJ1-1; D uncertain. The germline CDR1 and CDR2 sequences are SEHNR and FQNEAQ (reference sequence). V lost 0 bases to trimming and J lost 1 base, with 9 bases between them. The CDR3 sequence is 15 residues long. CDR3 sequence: CASSLALTGNTEAFF. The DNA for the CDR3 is TGTGCCAGCAGCTTAGCCCTGACCGGGAACACTGAAGCTTTCTTT.

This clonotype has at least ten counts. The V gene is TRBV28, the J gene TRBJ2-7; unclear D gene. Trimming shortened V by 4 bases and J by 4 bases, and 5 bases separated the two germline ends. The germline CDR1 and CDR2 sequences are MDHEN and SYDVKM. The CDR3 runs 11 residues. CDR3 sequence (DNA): TGTGCCAGCAGTTCCCCGTACGAGCAGTACTTC. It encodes CASSSPYEQYF.

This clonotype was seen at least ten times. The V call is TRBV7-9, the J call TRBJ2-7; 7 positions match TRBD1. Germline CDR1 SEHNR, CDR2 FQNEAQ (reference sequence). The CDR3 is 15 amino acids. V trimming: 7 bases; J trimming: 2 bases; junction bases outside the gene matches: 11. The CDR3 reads CASNIIGTETYEQYF. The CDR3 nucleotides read TGTGCCAGCAACATCATTGGGACAGAGACCTACGAGCAGTACTTC.

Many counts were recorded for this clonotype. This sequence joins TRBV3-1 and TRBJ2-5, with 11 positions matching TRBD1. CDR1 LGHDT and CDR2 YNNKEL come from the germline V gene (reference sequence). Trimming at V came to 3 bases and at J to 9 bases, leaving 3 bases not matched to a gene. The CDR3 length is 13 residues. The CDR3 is CASSQGQGVSQYF. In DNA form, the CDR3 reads TGTGCCAGCAGCCAGGGACAGGGGGTGTCCCAGTACTTC.

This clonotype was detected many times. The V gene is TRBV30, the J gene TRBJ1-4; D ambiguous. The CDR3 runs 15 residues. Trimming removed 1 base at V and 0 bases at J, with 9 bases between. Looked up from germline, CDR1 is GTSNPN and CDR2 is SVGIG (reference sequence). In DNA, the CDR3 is TGTGCCTGGAGTGCCCTCGGAGCAACTAATGAAAAACTGTTTTTT. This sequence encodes CAWSALGATNEKLFF.

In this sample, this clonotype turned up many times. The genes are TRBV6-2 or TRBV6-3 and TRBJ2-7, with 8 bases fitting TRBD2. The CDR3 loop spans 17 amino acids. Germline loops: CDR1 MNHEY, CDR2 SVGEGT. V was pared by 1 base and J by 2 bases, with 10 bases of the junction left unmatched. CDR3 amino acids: CASSYLGGPSGPYEQYF. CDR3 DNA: TGTGCCAGCAGTTACTTGGGGGGACCTAGCGGGCCCTACGAGCAGTACTTC.

CDR3: CASSQAQGAWYEQYF. The DNA for the CDR3 is TGTGCCAGTAGTCAGGCACAGGGGGCTTGGTACGAGCAGTACTTC. J is TRBJ2-7 and V is TRBV19; 9 bases agree with TRBD1. V trimming: 5 bases; J trimming: 4 bases; junction bases outside the gene matches: 9. The CDR3 contains 15 residues. Germline V lookup: CDR1 LNHDA, CDR2 SQIVND (reference sequence).

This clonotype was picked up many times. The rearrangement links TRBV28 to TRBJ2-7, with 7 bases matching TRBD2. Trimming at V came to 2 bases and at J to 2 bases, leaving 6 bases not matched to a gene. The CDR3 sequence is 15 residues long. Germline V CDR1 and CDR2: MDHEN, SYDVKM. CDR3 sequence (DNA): TGTGCCAGCAGTTTACCCTCGAGCGGGGCCTACGAGCAGTACTTC. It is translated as CASSLPSSGAYEQYF.

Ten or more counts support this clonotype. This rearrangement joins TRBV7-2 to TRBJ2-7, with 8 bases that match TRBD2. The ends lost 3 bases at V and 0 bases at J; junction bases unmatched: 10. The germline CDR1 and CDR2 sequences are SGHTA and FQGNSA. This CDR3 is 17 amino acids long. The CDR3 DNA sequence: TGTGCCAGCAGCTTGGGGGGACTAGGTCTAGCCTCCTACGAGCAGTACTTC. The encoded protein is CASSLGGLGLASYEQYF.

The CDR3 nucleotides read TGCGCCAGCAGCTCCAACAGGTTTTCCTGGGATGAGCAGTTCTTC. It translates to CASSSNRFSWDEQFF. The chain recombines TRBV5-1 with TRBJ2-1; D is possibly TRBD1 (5 bases). V lost 3 bases and J 8 bases, leaving 18 bases between the germline ends. The germline CDR1 and CDR2 sequences are SGHRS and YFSETQ. The CDR3 consists of 15 residues. The full variable domain, in which reference TRBV5-1 and TRBJ2-1 provide the parts outside the CDR3, is KAGVTQTPRYLIKTRGQQVTLSCSPISGHRSVSWYQQTPGQGLQFLFEYFSETQRNKGNFPGRFSGRQFSNSRSEMNVSTLELGDSALYLCASSSNRFSWDEQFFGPGTRLTVL.

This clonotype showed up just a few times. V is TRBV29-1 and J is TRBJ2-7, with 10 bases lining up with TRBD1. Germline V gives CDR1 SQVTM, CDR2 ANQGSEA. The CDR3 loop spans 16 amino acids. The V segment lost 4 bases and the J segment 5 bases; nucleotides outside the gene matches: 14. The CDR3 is CSVVWELDRGFDEQYF. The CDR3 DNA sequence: TGCAGCGTTGTCTGGGAGTTGGACAGGGGGTTTGACGAGCAGTACTTC.

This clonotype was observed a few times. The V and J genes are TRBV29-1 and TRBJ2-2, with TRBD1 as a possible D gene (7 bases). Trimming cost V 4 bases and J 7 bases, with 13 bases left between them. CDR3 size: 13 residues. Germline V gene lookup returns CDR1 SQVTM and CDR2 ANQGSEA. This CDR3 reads CSVGRGQSGELFF. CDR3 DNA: TGCAGCGTTGGGAGGGGGCAGAGCGGGGAGCTGTTTTTT.

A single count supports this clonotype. The CDR3 region is CASSPGTSGTYNEQFF. The CDR3 nucleotides read TGTGCCAGCAGTCCGGGGACTAGCGGGACCTACAATGAGCAGTTCTTC. The chain couples TRBV27 to TRBJ2-1, with 13 nucleotides matching TRBD2. There are 16 residues in the CDR3. J gave up 2 bases and V 5 bases, and 3 bases lay outside the gene matches. Germline lookup yields CDR1 MNHEY and CDR2 SMNVEV (reference sequence).

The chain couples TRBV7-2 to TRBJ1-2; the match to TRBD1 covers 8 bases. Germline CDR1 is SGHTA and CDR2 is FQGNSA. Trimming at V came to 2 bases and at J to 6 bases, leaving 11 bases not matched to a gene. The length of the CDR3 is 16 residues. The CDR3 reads CASSLSRTGRGDGYTF. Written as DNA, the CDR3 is TGTGCCAGCAGCTTAAGTAGGACAGGGAGGGGAGATGGCTACACCTTC.

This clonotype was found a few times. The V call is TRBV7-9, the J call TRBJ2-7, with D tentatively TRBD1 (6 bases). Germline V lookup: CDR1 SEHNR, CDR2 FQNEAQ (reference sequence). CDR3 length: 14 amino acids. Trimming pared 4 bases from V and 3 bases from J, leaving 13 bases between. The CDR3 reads CASSYLDSNYEQYF. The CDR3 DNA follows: TGTGCCAGCAGCTATCTGGACAGCAACTACGAGCAGTACTTC.

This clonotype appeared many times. In DNA form, the CDR3 reads TGTGCCAGCAGCTTAGATGTAGCAGAGCAGTACTTC. It translates to CASSLDVAEQYF. This chain links TRBV11-2 with TRBJ2-7; D gene uncertain. V was pared by 0 bases and J by 7 bases, with 7 bases between. CDR1 and CDR2 from the germline V gene are SGHAT and FQNNGV. This CDR3 spans 12 amino acids.

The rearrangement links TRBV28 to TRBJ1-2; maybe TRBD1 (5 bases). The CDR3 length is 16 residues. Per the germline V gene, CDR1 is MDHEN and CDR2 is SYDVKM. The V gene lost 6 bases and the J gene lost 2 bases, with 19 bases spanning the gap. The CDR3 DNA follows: TGTGCCAGCAGCTTGGGGCTAGACAGCCGAAACTATGGCTACACCTTC. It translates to CASSLGLDSRNYGYTF.